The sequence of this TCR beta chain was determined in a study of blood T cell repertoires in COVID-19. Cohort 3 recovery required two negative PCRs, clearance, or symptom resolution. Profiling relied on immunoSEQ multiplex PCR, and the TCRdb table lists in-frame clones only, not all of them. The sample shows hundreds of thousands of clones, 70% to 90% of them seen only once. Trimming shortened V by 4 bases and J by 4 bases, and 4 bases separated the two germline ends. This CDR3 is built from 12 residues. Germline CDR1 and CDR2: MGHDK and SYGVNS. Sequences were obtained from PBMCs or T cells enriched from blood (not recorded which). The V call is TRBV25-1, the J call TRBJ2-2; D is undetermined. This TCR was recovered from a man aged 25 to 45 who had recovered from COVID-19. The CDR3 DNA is TGTGCCAGCAGTGCCTTCACCGGGGAGCTGTTTTTT. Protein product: CASSAFTGELFF. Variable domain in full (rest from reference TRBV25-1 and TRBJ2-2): EADIYQTPRYLVIGTGKKITLECSQTMGHDKMYWYQQDPGMELHLIHYSYGVNSTEKGDLSSESTVSRIRTEHFPLTLESARPSHTSQYLCASSAFTGELFFGEGSRLTVL.